A selection of T cell receptor beta chains follows, all from one sample in a study of blood T cell repertoires in COVID-19. The assay was immunoSEQ multiplex PCR, and TCRdb's table has in-frame clones only and misses some. The data show 250,000 to 300,000 clones, with more than 75% seen just once and 5% to 8% held by the top ten. The sample taken for sequencing was PBMCs or T cells enriched from blood (not recorded which). These receptor sequences come from a woman aged 45-65 years who had been exposed to COVID-19. Each CDR3 is given with its conserved first and last residue. D genes are given only for firm matches. Rows give clone size only sometimes, using once, few, many, or a class for an expanded clone.

v_gene	j_gene	d_gene	abundance	CDR3aa	CDR3nt
TRBV5-1	TRBJ2-5	.	.	CASSYSGSGQETQYF	TGCGCCAGCAGCTACTCGGGATCAGGACAAGAGACCCAGTACTTC
TRBV7-9	TRBJ2-6	.	.	CASSLISGANVLTF	TGTGCCAGCAGCTTAATATCTGGGGCCAACGTCCTGACTTTC
TRBV6-5	TRBJ1-3	.	few	CASRRNREIANTIYF	TGTGCCAGCAGGCGTAACAGGGAAATTGCAAACACCATATATTTT
TRBV5-1	TRBJ2-1	.	.	CASSPQLERSSNEQFF	TGCGCCAGCAGCCCCCAACTAGAGCGGTCGTCGAATGAGCAGTTCTTC
TRBV7-9	TRBJ2-1	TRBD1	.	CASSEWGQGRHEQFF	TGTGCCAGCAGCGAGTGGGGACAGGGCAGGCATGAGCAGTTCTTC
TRBV29-1	TRBJ1-1	.	.	CSVAIWSTTNTEAFF	TGCAGCGTAGCCATTTGGTCAACCACGAACACTGAAGCTTTCTTT
TRBV7-2	TRBJ1-2	.	.	CASSLASANYGYTF	TGTGCCAGCAGCTTAGCCTCAGCGAATTATGGCTACACCTTC
TRBV28	TRBJ2-5	TRBD2	.	CASTLIGGVQETQYF	TGTGCCAGCACCCTAATCGGGGGGGTCCAAGAGACCCAGTACTTC
TRBV4-2	TRBJ1-1	TRBD1	.	CASSRTGSTEAFF	TGTGCCAGCAGCCGGACAGGGAGCACTGAAGCTTTCTTT
TRBV12-3/TRBV12-4	TRBJ2-2	TRBD1	.	CASGTGLTGELFF	TGTGCCAGCGGGACAGGGCTCACCGGGGAGCTGTTTTTT
TRBV5-1	TRBJ1-2	.	few	CASSWGDYGYTF	TGCGCCAGCAGCTGGGGGGACTATGGCTACACCTTC
TRBV7-9	TRBJ1-2	.	.	CASSLTGPSPGYTF	TGTGCCAGCAGCTTAACAGGTCCTTCTCCTGGCTACACCTTC
TRBV7-9	TRBJ1-2	TRBD1	few	CASSQTGSYGYTF	TGTGCCAGCAGCCAGACAGGGAGCTATGGCTACACCTTC
TRBV7-6	TRBJ1-4	.	once	CASSRNLRQDSEKLFF	TGTGCCAGCAGCCGCAACCTTAGACAGGATTCTGAAAAACTGTTTTTT
TRBV30	TRBJ1-5	.	.	CAWSAGGNQPQHF	TGTGCCTGGAGTGCAGGGGGCAATCAGCCCCAGCATTTT
TRBV6-5	TRBJ1-1	.	.	CASSYGVGEGNTEAFF	TGTGCCAGCAGTTACGGCGTAGGCGAGGGGAACACTGAAGCTTTCTTT
TRBV7-2	TRBJ2-1	.	.	CASSRIRDEQFF	TGTGCCAGCAGTCGCATCCGGGATGAGCAGTTCTTC
TRBV28	TRBJ1-3	.	.	CASSLSPLGNTIYF	TGTGCCAGCAGTTTATCCCCTCTGGGAAACACCATATATTTT
TRBV19	TRBJ1-5	.	.	CASSMAGWSNQPQHF	TGTGCCAGTAGTATGGCAGGGTGGAGCAATCAGCCCCAGCATTTT
TRBV5-4	TRBJ2-7	TRBD1	.	CASSFRDRGHEQYF	TGTGCCAGCAGCTTTAGGGACAGGGGGCACGAGCAGTACTTC
TRBV7-9	TRBJ2-2	TRBD1	.	CASSPGTANTGELFF	TGTGCCAGCAGCCCCGGGACAGCTAACACCGGGGAGCTGTTTTTT
TRBV11-2	TRBJ2-1	TRBD2	.	CASSLEGLAGEQFF	TGTGCCAGCAGCTTAGAAGGGTTAGCGGGTGAGCAGTTCTTC
TRBV9	TRBJ1-1	.	.	CASSSRIGDTEAFF	TGTGCCAGCAGCTCCAGGATCGGGGACACTGAAGCTTTCTTT
TRBV2	TRBJ1-1	TRBD1	.	CASSGDRRVAEAFF	TGTGCCAGCAGCGGGGACAGGAGAGTCGCTGAAGCTTTCTTT